This record looks at one T cell receptor (beta chain) sequence and its context. Its antigen is as yet unknown. The CDR3 contains 16 residues. V trimming: 4 bases; J trimming: 1 base; junction bases outside the gene matches: 8. From germline, CDR1 is SNHLY and CDR2 FYNNEI. CD45RO+ cells plus CCR7-negative CD45RA+ TemRA cells formed CD8 memory. Here immunoSEQ multiplex PCR was the method, and the copy in TCRdb shows in-frame clones only, minus some. In the table there are over 95,000 clones, over 65% of which are singletons. This record comes from a study of shared clonotypes between healthy human individuals. The study's findings and limits: Clonotype sharing across donors was expected to vary with sequencing depth.

This TCR was sampled from a woman in her thirties in good health. This chain connects TRBV2 to TRBJ1-1; 8 nucleotides match TRBD1. Sample: memory CD8+ T cells sorted from blood. Subset indicated: CD45RO+ cells pooled with CCR7-negative TemRA cells. DNA for the CDR3: TGTGCCAGCAGTGTCCCGGGACAGGTCAAGAACACTGAAGCTTTCTTT. It translates to CASSVPGQVKNTEAFF.